This TCR beta chain was documented in a study of blood T cell repertoires in COVID-19. Across the whole study: Donors in the United States, Italy and Spain gave samples during acute or convalescent COVID-19. The cDNA or gDNA used as material had been derived from T cells, B-cell-depleted T cells, or PBMCs.

Germline assignment: CDR1 MNHEY and CDR2 SMNVEV (reference sequence). There are 13 residues in the CDR3. V was pared by 2 bases and J by 10 bases, with 14 bases between. Per the original methods: Using reference gene primer amplification, nucleated cell counts were estimated. Clones were read by immunoSEQ multiplex PCR, and TCRdb kept only the in-frame ones, dropping some. V, J and clone size are those of that table, while D and trimming were read from the DNA. The sample shows roughly 160,000 clones, around four fifths of them seen only once. This TCR derives from a woman between 70 and 85 years old who had recovered from COVID-19. The chain joins TRBV27 to TRBJ1-1, with TRBD1 as a possible D gene (5 bases). Sequenced sample: peripheral blood. Here the CDR3 DNA reads TGTGCCAGCAGTTTAGGGCAGGGCCAGGTAGCTTTCTTT. Encoded protein: CASSLGQGQVAFF.